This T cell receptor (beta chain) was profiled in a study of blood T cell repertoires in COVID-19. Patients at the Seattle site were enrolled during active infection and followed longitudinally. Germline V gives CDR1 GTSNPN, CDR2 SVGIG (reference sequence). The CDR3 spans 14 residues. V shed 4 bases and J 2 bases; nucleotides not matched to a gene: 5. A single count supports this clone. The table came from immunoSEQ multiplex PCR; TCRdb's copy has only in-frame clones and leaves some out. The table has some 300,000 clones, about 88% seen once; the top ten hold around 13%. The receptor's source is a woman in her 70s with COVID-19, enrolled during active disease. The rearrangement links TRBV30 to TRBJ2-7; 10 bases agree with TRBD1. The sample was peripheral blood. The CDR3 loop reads CAWKSGQGAYEQYF. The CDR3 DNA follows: TGTGCCTGGAAGTCCGGACAGGGGGCCTACGAGCAGTACTTC. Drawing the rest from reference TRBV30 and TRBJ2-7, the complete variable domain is SQTIHQWPATLVQPVGSPLSLECTVEGTSNPNLYWYRQAAGRGLQLLFYSVGIGQISSEVPQNLSASRPQDRQFILSSKKLLLSDSGFYLCAWKSGQGAYEQYFGPGTRLTVT.